The entry below gives a single T cell receptor (beta chain) sequence along with its context. The data were taken from a study of shared clonotypes between healthy human individuals. The assay ran at deep level. The genomic DNA of each subset was split evenly across several immunoSEQ plates. Input per replicate PCR of unsorted PBMC was approximately 280 ng DNA, corresponding to 25,000 to 30,000 T cell genomes. TCRdb keeps only in-frame clones here, not all; method: immunoSEQ multiplex PCR. The table includes about 490,000 clones, about 78% detected once. Germline values: CDR1 SGHVS, CDR2 FQNEAQ. V was cut by 5 bases and J by 7 bases, with 21 bases left in between. The CDR3 is 16 residues long.

The chain couples TRBV7-8 to TRBJ2-1; D possibly uses TRBD1 or TRBD2 (7 bases each). This receptor was taken from a woman aged 40 to 49 in good health. Some clones in this sample may be carry-over from other donors' samples. Sequencing was done on a sample of PBMCs. CDR3 nucleotide sequence: TGTGCCAGCAGCCCAGGCCCAGCAGGGGGGGATAATGAGCAGTTCTTC. It codes for CASSPGPAGGDNEQFF.